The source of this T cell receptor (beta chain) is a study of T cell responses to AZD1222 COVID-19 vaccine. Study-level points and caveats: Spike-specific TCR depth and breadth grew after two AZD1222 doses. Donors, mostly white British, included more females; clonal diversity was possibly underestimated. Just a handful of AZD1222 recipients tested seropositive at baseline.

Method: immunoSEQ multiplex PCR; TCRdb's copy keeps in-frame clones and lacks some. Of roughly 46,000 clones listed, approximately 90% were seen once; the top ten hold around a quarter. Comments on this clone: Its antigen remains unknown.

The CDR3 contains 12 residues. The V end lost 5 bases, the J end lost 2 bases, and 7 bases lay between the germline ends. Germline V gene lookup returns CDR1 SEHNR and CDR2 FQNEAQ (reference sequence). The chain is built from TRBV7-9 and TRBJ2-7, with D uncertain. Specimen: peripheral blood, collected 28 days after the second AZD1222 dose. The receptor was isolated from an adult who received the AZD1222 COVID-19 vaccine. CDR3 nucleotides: TGTGCCAGCAGCCCTGACACCTACGAGCAGTACTTC. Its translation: CASSPDTYEQYF. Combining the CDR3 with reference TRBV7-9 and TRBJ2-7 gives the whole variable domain DTGVSQNPRHKITKRGQNVTFRCDPISEHNRLYWYRQTLGQGPEFLTYFQNEAQLEKSRLLSDRFSAERPKGSFSTLEIQRTEQGDSAMYLCASSPDTYEQYFGPGTRLTVT.